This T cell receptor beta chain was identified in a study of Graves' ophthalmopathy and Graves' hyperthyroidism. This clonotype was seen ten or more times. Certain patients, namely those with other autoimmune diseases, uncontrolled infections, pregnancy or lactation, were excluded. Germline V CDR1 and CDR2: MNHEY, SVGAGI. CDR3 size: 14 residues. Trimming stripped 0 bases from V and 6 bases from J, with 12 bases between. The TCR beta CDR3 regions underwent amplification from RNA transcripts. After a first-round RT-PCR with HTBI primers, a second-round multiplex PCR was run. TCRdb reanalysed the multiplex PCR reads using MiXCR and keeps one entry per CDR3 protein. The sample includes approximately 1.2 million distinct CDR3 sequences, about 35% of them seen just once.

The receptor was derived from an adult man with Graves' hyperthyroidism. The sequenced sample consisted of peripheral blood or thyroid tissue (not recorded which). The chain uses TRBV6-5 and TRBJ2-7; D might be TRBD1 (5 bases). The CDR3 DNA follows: TGTGCCAGCAGTTACTCTGGCCAGGGTCTCGAGCAGTACTTC. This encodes CASSYSGQGLEQYF.